This TCR beta chain was retrieved from a study of cytomegalovirus exposure and HLA in healthy donors. Study-wide results and caveats: Among TCR sequences, most were rare, though some public TCRs appeared in many donors. A classifier reportedly called cytomegalovirus status with high sensitivity and specificity. In vitro data verified a few CMV-associated chains as specific for CMV antigens.

The repertoire was sequenced with immunoSEQ multiplex PCR; TCRdb's copy has only in-frame clones and lacks some. This table holds about 260,000 clones, less than 95% found once. In the case of this clone: Its antigen is as yet unknown.

The clonotype originates from a woman in her 30s in good health and CMV-seronegative. The sample consisted of PBMCs.

CDR3 DNA sequence: TGTGCCAGCATCCCCGGGACAGGGACCTACGAGCAGTACTTC. Amino acids: CASIPGTGTYEQYF. The rearrangement links TRBV6-6 to TRBJ2-7; 9 bases are shared with TRBD1. Trimming took 7 bases from V and 2 from J; bases not matched to a gene: 6. The CDR3 has 14 amino acids. Germline CDR1 MNHNY, CDR2 SVGAGI (reference sequence).